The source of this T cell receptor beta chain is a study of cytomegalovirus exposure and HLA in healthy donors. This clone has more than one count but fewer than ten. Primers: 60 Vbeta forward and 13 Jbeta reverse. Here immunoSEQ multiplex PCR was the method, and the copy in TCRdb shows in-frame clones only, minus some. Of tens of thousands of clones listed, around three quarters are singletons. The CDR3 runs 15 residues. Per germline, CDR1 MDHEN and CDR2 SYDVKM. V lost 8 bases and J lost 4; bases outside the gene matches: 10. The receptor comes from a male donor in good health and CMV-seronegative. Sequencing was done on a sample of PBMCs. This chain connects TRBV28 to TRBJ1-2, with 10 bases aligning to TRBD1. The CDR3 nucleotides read TGTGCCAGCTCTGATGCGACAGGGGGCATCTATGGCTACACCTTC. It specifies CASSDATGGIYGYTF.